These T cell receptor beta chains were read from a single sample in a study of Ad26.COV2.S vaccination and SARS-CoV-2 variants. TCRdb's table, derived via immunoSEQ multiplex PCR, lists solely in-frame clones and lacks some. The data show 180,000 or so clones, 70% to 90% seen once. The sequenced sample was peripheral blood, obtained after recovery from COVID-19. The origin of the receptors is a human donor who had recovered from COVID-19. CDR3s include the opening cysteine and the closing phenylalanine or tryptophan. Each record gives: J gene, clone size, CDR3 length, V gene, D gene, CDR3 protein, CDR3 DNA. D genes are given only for firm matches. Rows may omit the clone size; those that give it use once, few, many or a size class.

TRBJ2-7 NA 11 TRBV27 NA CASIFRAKQYF TGTGCCAGCATTTTCCGGGCAAAGCAGTACTTC
TRBJ1-1 NA 11 TRBV6-5 NA CAIAPECEAFF TGTGCCATTGCGCCTGAGTGTGAAGCTTTCTTT
TRBJ1-1 NA 14 TRBV5-6 NA CASSQGPGATEAFF TGTGCCAGCAGCCAGGGCCCAGGAGCCACTGAAGCTTTCTTT
TRBJ2-5 NA 15 TRBV6-5 NA CASSSFLQGQETQYF TGTGCCAGCAGTTCCTTCTTACAGGGTCAAGAGACCCAGTACTTC
TRBJ1-1 once 14 TRBV27 NA CASTSLGGNTEAFF TGTGCCAGCACATCTTTGGGGGGGAACACTGAAGCTTTCTTT
TRBJ1-5 NA 12 TRBV12-3/TRBV12-4 NA CASTYSNQPQHF TGTGCCAGCACTTATAGCAATCAGCCCCAGCATTTT
TRBJ2-1 once 14 TRBV7-9 TRBD1 CASSLAGQYNEQFF TGTGCCAGCAGCTTAGCGGGACAGTACAATGAGCAGTTCTTC
TRBJ1-2 NA 13 TRBV28 TRBD1 CASSMGQNYGYTF TGTGCCAGCAGTATGGGACAGAACTATGGCTACACCTTC
TRBJ1-6 NA 15 TRBV25-1 NA CASSEYGPDNSPLHF TGTGCCAGCAGTGAATATGGCCCCGATAATTCACCCCTCCACTTT
TRBJ1-1 NA 13 TRBV29-1 NA CSVEGATNTEAFF TGCAGCGTTGAAGGGGCTACGAACACTGAAGCTTTCTTT
TRBJ2-7 NA 13 TRBV11-2 NA CASSLGGNNEQYF TGTGCCAGCAGCTTGGGAGGTAATAACGAGCAGTACTTC
TRBJ2-6 NA 20 TRBV19 TRBD1 CASSFSTGGRFYSGANVLTF TGTGCCAGTAGTTTCTCGACAGGGGGCCGTTTTTACTCTGGGGCCAACGTCCTGACTTTC
TRBJ1-2 NA 13 TRBV2 NA CASREGGNYGYTF TGTGCCAGCAGGGAGGGAGGAAACTATGGCTACACCTTC
TRBJ1-5 NA 13 TRBV10-3 NA CAINTDVGQPQHF TGTGCCATCAACACAGATGTGGGTCAGCCCCAGCATTTT
TRBJ1-5 NA 15 TRBV19 NA CASSIDSGVGQPQHF TGTGCCAGTAGTATAGACTCCGGGGTGGGTCAGCCCCAGCATTTT
TRBJ1-2 few 13 TRBV5-1 TRBD1 CASSIQGAGGYTF TGCGCCAGCTCAATTCAGGGGGCTGGTGGCTACACCTTC
TRBJ2-5 NA 15 TRBV5-1 NA CASSPEVGRGETQYF TGCGCCAGCAGCCCGGAGGTTGGGAGGGGGGAGACCCAGTACTTC